This TCR beta chain was captured in a study of OX40 agonist ivuxolimab in advanced cancers. The overall study: Patient treatment consisted of intravenous ivuxolimab administration every 2 weeks at 0.01 to 10 mg/kg. Treatment received earlier with anti-PD-1, anti-PD-L1 or anti-CTLA-4 agents was allowed, and 40% had some. Study observations and caveats: Researchers did not determine the expanded peripheral T cells' antigen specificity.

On this clone itself: Its antigen is still unknown.

Profiling relied on immunoSEQ multiplex PCR, and the TCRdb table lists in-frame clones only, not all of them. The sample holds about 100,000 clones, roughly 90% seen once. The CDR3 has 14 residues. The V end lost 5 bases, the J end lost 0 bases, and 11 bases lay between the germline ends. From germline, CDR1 is MNHEY and CDR2 SVGAGI. The sequences come from CD4+ or CD8+ T cells sorted from blood, collected in a trial of the OX40 agonist ivuxolimab. This chain connects TRBV6-5 to TRBJ2-7, with D possibly TRBD2 on 6 matching bases. This receptor was taken from an adult with an advanced solid tumor such as melanoma, head and neck, liver or kidney cancer. The CDR3: CASSPRDFSYEQYF. The CDR3 bases are TGTGCCAGCAGTCCCCGGGACTTCTCCTACGAGCAGTACTTC.